This T cell receptor (beta chain) appears in the sequencing data of a study of cytomegalovirus exposure and HLA in healthy donors (dated by TCRdb to the late 2010s). Study-wide context: According to an earlier analysis of a few hundred of the donors, roughly 180 million T cells yielded 100 million or so unique TCR beta sequences and around 300 Gb of sequence data. An early release covering roughly 640 HLA-typed donors comprised 250 to 350 gigabases of sequencing data and roughly 86 million unique TCR sequences. Of the approximately 400 genotyped donors, over 65% fell in the genetic ancestry cluster associated with self-reported Caucasian donors. The aim of the study was to test whether cataloging public T cell receptors could identify signatures of past pathogen exposure. The study profiled the T cell repertoires of more than 500 subjects by immunosequencing and related them to cytomegalovirus serostatus. Along with the approximately 670-subject first cohort, a separate validation cohort of over a hundred different subjects was used. To predict cytomegalovirus infection status, the study combined high-throughput TCR immunosequencing, statistical association of individual TCRs with disease status, and machine learning. In a later analysis, previously published TCR beta repertoires from hundreds of donors were re-analyzed and high-resolution HLA genotyping was added so that TCR occurrence patterns could be studied. Rather than using new phenotypic data, the later analysis identified candidate immune exposures from TCR beta sequences and from how often those sequences occurred across donors. An earlier analysis of more than 450 of the donors used high-throughput TCR beta sequencing to judge whether each TCR beta V gene segment behaved as functional or pseudogenic. Donor age, sex, ethnicity and CMV serostatus were compiled alongside the repertoire data. In a later genetic analysis, genome-wide SNP genotypes for about 65% of the 666 donors were used, and that subset was treated as a discovery cohort. All discovery cohort repertoires had been generated on a single sequencing platform. HLA typing included class I and class II loci at four-digit resolution. The number of typed donors differed by locus: roughly 620-640 for A, B, C, DRB1 and DQB1; approximately 530 for DQA1; fewer than 610 for DPA1; and some 470 for DPB1. A few DR-DQ haplotypes were treated as single units for association and clustering because of strong linkage in the cohort. Across 398 genotyped donors of the cohort, an average of about 250,000 unique TCR beta nucleotide sequences per donor were sequenced, and roughly 18% of those sequences were non-productive.

Points the paper makes about the study in general: The 87-base-pair reads could not distinguish some IMGT-functional V segments, including TRBV6-2 and TRBV6-3, so those segments were excluded. A further reported finding was that TCR beta sequences accurately predicted the HLA-A and HLA-B alleles for most subjects in the first cohort. A later genetic analysis associated a missense DCLRE1C variant with V-gene and J-gene trimming of TCR beta chains, and an independent cohort replicated the association. While some public TCRs were present in many individuals, most TCR sequences turned up only very rarely across donors. A later analysis reported that several top co-occurrence clusters appeared linked to parvovirus B19, influenza, CMV and Epstein-Barr virus. In a later analysis, TCR association rates were found to vary across HLA loci, with the most associated TCRs seen for DRB1 alleles and the fewest for HLA-C alleles. In this cohort, only TCR beta chains were sequenced, and detectable features were limited by the absence of alpha or paired-chain data. The study gave a list of some 150 TCR beta chains associated with cytomegalovirus. The earlier analysis of 587 of the donors excluded roughly 16 rarely observed V segments, including chromosome 9 orphons, because counts were too low. In an earlier analysis of some 550 of the donors, most TCR beta V segments were observed in productive rearrangements about 87% or about 30% of the time, broadly matching IMGT annotations. The sequencing pipeline was judged likely to have produced a cluster of highly shared sequence variants as a technical artifact. A later analysis found that HLA-associated TCR beta chains were more clonally expanded and had lower generation probabilities than equally common non-associated chains. According to the authors, the approach could potentially be generalized to other disease states and immunological phenotypes. According to a later genetic analysis, donors in an Asian-associated ancestry cluster had fewer N-insertions in productive TCRs than the approximately 610-donor mean. HLA typing was unavailable for some donors at each locus, so association tests used only the typed subset. The presence/absence analyses assumed that sequencing depth was roughly uniform across donors, and that assumption may not be true. According to a later analysis, most CMV-associated TCR beta chains appeared to be HLA-restricted, and the HLA associations seemed to be driven largely by CMV exposure. Correlated functional status among segregating V segments might reflect linkage disequilibrium, but an unknown experimental factor could not be ruled out. Cytomegalovirus status was reported to be diagnosed by the classifier with high specificity and sensitivity in both the original and validation cohorts. At a false discovery rate of 0.05, a later analysis linked around 15,000 TCR beta sequences to specific HLA alleles. CMV serostatus was the only immune exposure information available for the cohort. In vitro tests confirmed that a few of the cytomegalovirus-associated TCR beta chains recognize cytomegalovirus antigens. When HLA alleles, especially DR and DQ, strongly co-occurred, TCR associations were difficult to assign to individual alleles.

The cohort consisted of approximately 670 healthy bone marrow donors. At the time of sampling, every cohort member was nominally healthy, though immune exposures that went unrecorded were likely present. The donor tested CMV seropositive and was one of the 289 seropositive cohort members. A peripheral blood sample was collected from each donor, and TCR beta sequencing was performed on peripheral blood mononuclear cells. Genomic DNA extraction from the blood cell samples was performed with the Qiagen DNeasy Blood Extraction Kit. This clone was seen a single time. No cognate antigen has been identified for it. Per-base qualities were not stored, and no clone one base away is much larger. Relative to germline, V is 5 bases shorter and J is 1 base shorter, with 8 bases between their ends. Counted from cysteine to phenylalanine, this CDR3 has 13 amino acids. The DNA shown is the 39-base CDR3, in frame from base 1. Based on the germline V gene (reference sequence), the CDR1 and CDR2 sequences are LNHDA and SQIVND.

Library preparation used the immunoSEQ multiplex PCR assay. For the multiplex PCR, a mixture combining 60 forward primers for TCR Vbeta segments and 13 reverse primers for TCR Jbeta segments was used. Amplification of the CDR3 region of rearranged TCR beta genes was performed with a multiplex PCR assay on genomic DNA. The Illumina HiSeq System was used to sequence the amplified TCR beta libraries as 87-base-pair reads. The authors' analysis ran thus. Across the 640 or so repertoires, a later analysis counted around 80 million unique TCR beta chains, roughly 11 million of which were shared by at least two donors. Raw reads were error-corrected and collapsed into unique sequences with a nearest-neighbor algorithm that merged closely related sequences to remove PCR and sequencing errors. V, D and J gene segments were assigned by aligning CDR3 sequences to IMGT reference sequences. For a sequence to be retained, at least a six-nucleotide match to both a V gene segment and a J gene segment was required. Rearrangements were called productive when the CDR3 lacked stop codons and stayed in frame with V and J; all others were non-productive. CDR3 was defined according to IMGT convention as the region running from the second conserved V-encoded cysteine to the conserved J-encoded phenylalanine. The earlier analysis of about 620 of the donors excluded sequences that lacked an unambiguous match to a single V gene segment. An earlier analysis of just under 600 of the donors called V segments functional above 56.7% productive rearrangements and segregating when the between-donor standard deviation exceeded 5%. A statistical classification framework was built to diagnose cytomegalovirus status from the catalog of TCR beta chain sequences. A later analysis assigned V and J genes by comparing TCR nucleotide sequences with IMGT/GENE-DB human TR gene sequences. Using the TCRdist pipeline, a later analysis assigned CDR3 sequences along with most-parsimonious VDJ recombination scenarios. In a later analysis, each TCR beta chain was defined by its CDR3 amino acid sequence together with its V-gene family, and reads without a unique V-gene family were excluded. In a later analysis, several hundred highly shared, low-generation-probability nucleotide sequences were removed to address suspected cross-contamination and a sequencing artifact. For each public chain, a later analysis derived a clonal expansion index from normalized ranks of inferred template counts within each repertoire. A later analysis computed generation probabilities with a VDJ recombination model fitted to out-of-frame rearrangements, and checked the results against IGoR. In a later analysis, hypergeometric tests were used to score TCR-TCR, TCR-HLA and TCR-CMV co-occurrence, with a repertoire-size bias correction applied to TCR pairs. To estimate false discovery rates, a later analysis permuted the HLA or CMV assignments 20 times. In a later analysis, co-occurring TCRs were grouped using DBSCAN, with TCRdist sequence similarity added in when clustering inside HLA-allele-positive subsets. Co-occurrence clustering excluded repertoires with fewer than 30,000 or more than 120,000 public chains, plus five with anomalous nucleotide sharing. TCRdb re-hosts the immuneACCESS table, in-frame sequences only. Its copies lack some clones; in the studies checked, an unresolved V gene accounts for under half of them, and the cause for the rest is not known. The DNA gave D and trimming, while V, J and clone size come from that table. Across this sample there are fewer than 250,000 clones, with roughly 80% seen only once. The ten largest clonotypes hold approximately 3.1% of the sample.

The receptor was isolated from a woman between 25 and 40 years old in good health and CMV-seropositive. The chain links TRBV19 with TRBJ1-1; the D gene is not confidently resolved. Specimen: PBMCs. Read as DNA, the sequence is TGTGCCAGTAGTCTGGCTTCGAACACTGAAGCTTTCTTT. Its translation is CASSLASNTEAFF.